This passage covers 27 T cell receptor beta chains from one sample sequenced in a study of T cells in Graves' hyperthyroidism and ophthalmopathy (dated by TCRdb to the late 2010s). To prepare the library, multiplex PCR was applied. The sequencing machine was an Illumina HiSeq 2000. The TCR beta CDR3 regions were amplified from the RNA transcripts. The TCR CDR3 was subjected to a first round of RT-PCR using the HTBI primer set and the Qiagen OneStep RT-PCR kit. In TCRdb, the public reads were trimmed at Q25 with fastp and aligned with MiXCR, with productive beta chains retained. Rows with one shared CDR3 protein collapse into an entry with the most common genes and DNA. Counted in this sample were around 800,000 distinct CDR3 sequences; about two fifths of them appeared once. The ten largest clones take up about 8.9% of the sample. The sequenced sample was blood. These receptors came from a man younger than 35 with Graves' hyperthyroidism.

This clonotype appeared once. The DNA for the CDR3 is TGTGCCAGCAGCTTCTCCGGGACAATCATGGATGAAAAACTGTTTTTT. Translation: CASSFSGTIMDEKLFF. This sequence joins TRBV7-9 and TRBJ1-4, with D possibly being TRBD1 (6 bases). The CDR3 sequence is 16 residues long. V was cut by 3 bases and J by 6 bases, with 17 bases left in between. CDR1 and CDR2 (germline): SEHNR, FQNEAQ (reference sequence).

V is TRBV7-6 and J is TRBJ2-7, with 9 nucleotides matching TRBD1. Germline assignment: CDR1 SGHVS and CDR2 FNYEAQ. Unmatched junction bases numbered 15, after V lost 4 bases and J lost 5 bases. The length of the CDR3 is 17 residues. CDR3 sequence: CASSYRSRDRALDEQYF. In DNA form, the CDR3 reads TGTGCCAGCAGCTACAGGTCCAGGGACAGGGCCTTGGACGAGCAGTACTTC.

This clonotype was seen ten or more times. The chain employs TRBV6-5 and TRBJ1-6; D is undetermined. CDR3 length: 13 amino acids. The germline V gene has CDR1 MNHEY and CDR2 SVGAGI. V was clipped by 0 bases and J by 10 bases, with 7 bases between them. CDR3 amino acids: CASSYSARSPLHF. For the CDR3, the DNA is TGTGCCAGCAGTTACTCAGCGAGGTCACCCCTCCACTTT.

J is TRBJ2-5 and V is TRBV15, with 12 bases that match TRBD2. In germline, CDR1 is LNHNV, CDR2 YYDKDF (reference sequence). The CDR3 is 18 residues long. V was pared by 1 base and J by 3 bases, with 9 bases of the junction left unmatched. The DNA of the CDR3 is TGTGCCACCAGCAGAGCGGTAGGACTAGCGGGGTCGGAAGAGACCCAGTACTTC. As protein: CATSRAVGLAGSEETQYF.

A remark on this clonotype: One end of the junction is discordant with germline, which a read error may explain. The genes are TRBV12-3 or TRBV12-4 and TRBJ2-6; 7 nucleotides match TRBD1. This CDR3 is built from 13 residues. The CDR3 here is CASRLTGVNVLTF. The CDR3 nucleotides are TGTGCCAGCAGATTAACAGGGGTCAACGTCCTGACTTTC.

V gene TRBV29-1 combines with J gene TRBJ1-1; 10 nucleotides align to TRBD1. Trimming took 8 bases from V and 8 from J; bases not matched to a gene: 11. In germline, CDR1 is SQVTM, CDR2 ANQGSEA. The CDR3 has 13 amino acids. DNA of the CDR3: TGCAGCTTGGCCGCGACAGGGGGCGAGGAAGCTTTCTTT. Encoded protein: CSLAATGGEEAFF.

The DNA for the CDR3 is TGTGCTAGATCACTTAGCGGGGGGGCCGGGGAGACCCAGTACTTC. This codes for CARSLSGGAGETQYF. The J gene is TRBJ2-5, the V gene TRBV7-2; TRBD2 matches at 11 bases. Germline V CDR1 and CDR2: SGHTA, FQGNSA. The CDR3 loop spans 15 amino acids.

The chain recombines TRBV20-1 with TRBJ2-3; D not certain. The CDR3 extends over 11 amino acids. Germline CDR1 and CDR2: DFQATT and SNEGSKA (reference sequence). With 6 bases removed from V and 5 bases from J, the gap between germline ends came to 9 bases. CDR3 region: CSALDGDTQYF. CDR3 nucleotides: TGCAGTGCATTAGACGGAGATACGCAGTATTTT.

This clonotype was counted a few times. The chain uses TRBV5-4 and TRBJ1-4, with D unclear. CDR1 is SGHNT, CDR2 YYREEE, per germline (reference sequence). This CDR3 has 14 amino acids. Trimming pared 4 bases from V and 7 bases from J, leaving 14 bases between. As DNA, the CDR3 is TGTGCCAGCAGCCGAGGGAACACGCCTGAAAAACTGTTTTTT. This sequence encodes CASSRGNTPEKLFF.

This clonotype was seen a single time. V usage is TRBV10-3 and J usage is TRBJ1-1; D uncertain. This CDR3 has 13 amino acids. V was shortened by 10 bases and J by 1 base, with 13 bases between the two germline ends. Germline lookup yields CDR1 ENHRY and CDR2 SYGVKD. DNA of the CDR3: TGTGCCAGCTCCCCTCTTAAGAACACTGAAGCTTTCTTT. Protein sequence: CASSPLKNTEAFF.

The J gene is TRBJ2-7, the V gene TRBV5-1, with TRBD1 identical over 7 bases. The CDR3 is 15 residues long. V lost 2 bases and J lost 3; bases outside the gene matches: 8. From germline, CDR1 is SGHRS and CDR2 YFSETQ. CDR3 nucleotides: TGCGCCAGCAGCTTCCGGGACAGCGCCTTCTACGAGCAGTACTTC. Amino acid sequence: CASSFRDSAFYEQYF. Together with reference TRBV5-1 and TRBJ2-7, the CDR3 gives the full variable domain: KAGVTQTPRYLIKTRGQQVTLSCSPISGHRSVSWYQQTPGQGLQFLFEYFSETQRNKGNFPGRFSGRQFSNSRSEMNVSTLELGDSALYLCASSFRDSAFYEQYFGPGTRLTVT.

CDR3 residues: CAIRDNVLTF. CDR3 coding DNA: TGTGCCATCAGGGACAACGTCCTGACTTTC. The chain employs TRBV10-3 and TRBJ2-6; unclear D gene. This CDR3 comprises 10 residues. V lost 6 bases and J 9 bases, leaving 3 bases between the germline ends. Germline CDR1 and CDR2: ENHRY and SYGVKD.

This clonotype was detected many times. In nucleotides, the CDR3 is TGTGCCAGCAGACGGCGGGAGGGCAAGACCCAGTACTTC. Residues: CASRRREGKTQYF. The rearrangement links TRBV14 to TRBJ2-5; 9 bases map to TRBD2. The length of the CDR3 is 13 residues. V dropped 6 bases and J dropped 6; count of bases not matched to a gene: 5. CDR1 is SGHDN, CDR2 FVKESK, per germline.

This clonotype appeared a few times. The chain is built from TRBV16 and TRBJ1-5; D remains unclear. V was clipped by 4 bases and J by 3 bases, with 16 bases between them. The germline V gene has CDR1 KGHSY and CDR2 FQNENV. CDR3 length equals 16 residues. CDR3 region: CASSREISDLNQPQHF. The CDR3 DNA is TGTGCCAGCAGCCGTGAAATCTCGGACCTCAATCAGCCCCAGCATTTT.

The chain is built from TRBV9 and TRBJ1-2; no definite D call. V was pared by 4 bases and J by 7 bases, with 17 bases between. Germline-derived CDR1 and CDR2 are SGDLS and YYNGEE. The CDR3 is 14 amino acids. The CDR3 spells CASSPKRGDGGYTF. The CDR3 nucleotides are TGTGCCAGCAGCCCTAAGCGCGGGGATGGTGGCTACACCTTC. Together with reference TRBV9 and TRBJ1-2, the CDR3 gives the full variable domain: DSGVTQTPKHLITATGQRVTLRCSPRSGDLSVYWYQQSLDQGLQFLIQYYNGEERAKGNILERFSAQQFPDLHSELNLSSLELGDSALYFCASSPKRGDGGYTFGSGTRLTVV.

The chain joins TRBV29-1 to TRBJ2-7; TRBD1 aligns across 10 bases. The CDR3 extends over 13 amino acids. Germline values: CDR1 SQVTM, CDR2 ANQGSEA. V shed 6 bases and J 5 bases; nucleotides not matched to a gene: 7. The CDR3 sequence: CSVADRGSDEQYF. CDR3 nucleotide sequence: TGCAGCGTGGCGGACAGGGGGTCAGACGAGCAGTACTTC.

V is TRBV10-3 and J is TRBJ1-1; D possibly corresponds to TRBD1 (6 bases). The CDR3 extends over 17 amino acids. V was trimmed by 0 bases and J by 1 base, leaving 15 bases between them. Per the germline V gene, CDR1 is ENHRY and CDR2 is SYGVKD. In DNA form, the CDR3 reads TGTGCCATCAGTGAGTCGGGGGGGGGGGGCCCGAACACTGAAGCTTTCTTT. As protein: CAISESGGGGPNTEAFF.

The sample holds many counts of this clonotype. This chain connects TRBV7-9 to TRBJ2-7, with D possibly being TRBD1 or TRBD2 (5 bases each). The CDR3 loop spans 14 amino acids. The germline gives CDR1 SEHNR, CDR2 FQNEAQ (reference sequence). V lost 4 bases, J lost 2 bases, and 12 bases lay in between. The CDR3 DNA reads TGTGCCAGCAGCTCCCGAGGGGATACCTACGAGCAGTACTTC. It encodes CASSSRGDTYEQYF.

Worth noting for this clonotype: A junction boundary mismatches the germline segment, possibly from a read error. V and J are TRBV2 and TRBJ2-2, with TRBD1 matching over 9 bases. The germline V gene encodes CDR1 SNHLY and CDR2 FYNNEI. The CDR3 contains 15 residues. DNA of the CDR3: TGTGCCAGCAGTATACAGGGGGCATACACCGGGGAGATGTTTTTT. Translating gives CASSIQGAYTGEMFF.

The chain is built from TRBV6-5 and TRBJ1-1; D is uncertain. CDR3 length: 14 residues. Germline lookup yields CDR1 MNHEY and CDR2 SVGAGI. Trimming took off 2 bases at V and 4 bases at J, with 11 bases between the two ends. CDR3 loop: CASSYAGFGTEAFF. DNA for the CDR3: TGTGCCAGCAGTTACGCGGGCTTCGGCACTGAAGCTTTCTTT.

This clonotype was found many times. The chain combines TRBV9 with TRBJ1-5; D is ambiguous. Trimming stripped 3 bases from V and 0 bases from J, with 7 bases between. Germline loops: CDR1 SGDLS, CDR2 YYNGEE. The CDR3 contains 14 residues. In DNA form, the CDR3 reads TGTGCCAGCAGCGGGACTGCTAGCAATCAGCCCCAGCATTTT. This gives the protein CASSGTASNQPQHF.

At least ten counts were recorded for this clonotype. The chain joins TRBV7-9 to TRBJ2-7; 7 bases fit TRBD1. Germline V gene lookup returns CDR1 SEHNR and CDR2 FQNEAQ (reference sequence). Trimming removed 5 bases from V and 4 bases from J; junction bases left unmatched: 5. The length of the CDR3 is 13 residues. The CDR3: CASSASGQYEQYF. DNA of the CDR3: TGTGCCAGCAGCGCCTCGGGACAGTACGAGCAGTACTTC.

This clonotype occurred many times. V and J are TRBV9 and TRBJ1-6; D possibly corresponds to TRBD1 (5 bases). Between the trimmed V and J ends, which lost 2 bases and 9 bases, there was a span of 9 bases. From germline, CDR1 is SGDLS and CDR2 YYNGEE. This CDR3 region has 13 residues. CDR3 region: CASSVQGGSPLHF. Written as DNA, the CDR3 is TGTGCCAGCAGCGTCCAGGGTGGTTCACCCCTCCACTTT. Looking up the rest from reference TRBV9 and TRBJ1-6 gives the full variable domain: DSGVTQTPKHLITATGQRVTLRCSPRSGDLSVYWYQQSLDQGLQFLIQYYNGEERAKGNILERFSAQQFPDLHSELNLSSLELGDSALYFCASSVQGGSPLHFGNGTRLTVT.

The V call is TRBV6-6, the J call TRBJ2-7; TRBD1 might be the D (5 bases). The CDR3 runs 13 residues. Looked up from germline, CDR1 is MNHNY and CDR2 is SVGAGI (reference sequence). With 6 bases removed from V and 6 bases from J, the gap between germline ends came to 15 bases. CDR3 nucleotide sequence: TGTGCCAGCAGCCCGGACACCTCTGTCGAGCAGTACTTC. Protein product: CASSPDTSVEQYF.

Ten or more counts support this clonotype. The chain links TRBV11-2 to TRBJ2-7; D uncertain. Germline V CDR1 and CDR2: SGHAT, FQNNGV. Trimming took off 2 bases at V and 7 bases at J, with 6 bases between the two ends. The CDR3 sequence is 11 residues long. The CDR3 nucleotides are TGTGCCAGCAGCTTATTGGAAGAGCAGTACTTC. Amino acids: CASSLLEEQYF. Drawing the rest from reference TRBV11-2 and TRBJ2-7, the complete variable domain is EAGVAQSPRYKIIEKRQSVAFWCNPISGHATLYWYQQILGQGPKLLIQFQNNGVVDDSQLPKDRFSAERLKGVDSTLKIQPAKLEDSAVYLCASSLLEEQYFGPGTRLTVT.

The rearrangement uses TRBV10-3 and TRBJ1-4; D ambiguous. Germline V gene sequence: CDR1 ENHRY, CDR2 SYGVKD. The CDR3 length is 14 residues. Deletions cut 10 bases from V and 1 base from J, with 13 bases between. CDR3 nucleotide sequence: TGTGCCAGCTCACCCGCGAGAACTAATGAAAAACTGTTTTTT. Its protein product is CASSPARTNEKLFF.

This clonotype appeared many times. The chain has TRBV12-3 or TRBV12-4 and TRBJ1-5; D is possibly TRBD1 (5 bases). The CDR3 contains 13 residues. The V and J ends lost 3 bases and 7 bases respectively, with 10 bases between them. CDR3 sequence (DNA): TGTGCCAGCAGTTTCGGGGGGGACCAGCCCCAGCATTTT. Translating it yields CASSFGGDQPQHF.